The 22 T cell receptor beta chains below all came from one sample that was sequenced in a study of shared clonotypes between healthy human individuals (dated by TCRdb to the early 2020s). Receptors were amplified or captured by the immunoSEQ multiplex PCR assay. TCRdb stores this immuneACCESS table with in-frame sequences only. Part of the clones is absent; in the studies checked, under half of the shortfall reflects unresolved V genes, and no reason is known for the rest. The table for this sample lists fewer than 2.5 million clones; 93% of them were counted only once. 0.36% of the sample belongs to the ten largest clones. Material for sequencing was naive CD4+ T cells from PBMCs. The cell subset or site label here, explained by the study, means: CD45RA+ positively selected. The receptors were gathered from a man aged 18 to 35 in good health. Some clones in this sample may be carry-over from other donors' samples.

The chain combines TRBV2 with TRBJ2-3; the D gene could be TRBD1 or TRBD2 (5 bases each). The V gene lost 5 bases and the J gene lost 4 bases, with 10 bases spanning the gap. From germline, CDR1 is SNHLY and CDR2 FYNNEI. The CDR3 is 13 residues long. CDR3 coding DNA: TGTGCCAGCAGTCGGGACGGATCAGATACGCAGTATTTT. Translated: CASSRDGSDTQYF.

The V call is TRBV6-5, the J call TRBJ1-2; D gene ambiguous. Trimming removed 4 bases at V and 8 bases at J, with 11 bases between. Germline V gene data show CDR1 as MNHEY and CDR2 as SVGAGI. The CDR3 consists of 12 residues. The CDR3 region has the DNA TGTGCCAGCAGTTCGGATACGAGGGGCTACACCTTC. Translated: CASSSDTRGYTF.

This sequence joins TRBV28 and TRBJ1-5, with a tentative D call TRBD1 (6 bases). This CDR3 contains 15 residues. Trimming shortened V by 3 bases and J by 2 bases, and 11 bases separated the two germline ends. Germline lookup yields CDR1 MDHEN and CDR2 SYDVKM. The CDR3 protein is CASSLGASRNQPQHF. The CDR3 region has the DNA TGTGCCAGCAGTTTGGGGGCCTCACGCAATCAGCCCCAGCATTTT.

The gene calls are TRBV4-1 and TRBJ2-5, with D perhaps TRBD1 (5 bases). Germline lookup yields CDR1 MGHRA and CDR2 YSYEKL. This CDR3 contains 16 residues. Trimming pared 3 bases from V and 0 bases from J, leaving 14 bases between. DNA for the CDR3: TGCGCCAGCAGCCAGGTGCAGGACACCCACCAAGAGACCCAGTACTTC. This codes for CASSQVQDTHQETQYF.

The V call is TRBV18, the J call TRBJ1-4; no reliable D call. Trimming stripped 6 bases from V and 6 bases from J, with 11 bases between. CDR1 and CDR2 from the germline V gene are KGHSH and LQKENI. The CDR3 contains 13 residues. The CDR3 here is CASSLRNDEKLFF. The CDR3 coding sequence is TGTGCCAGCTCCCTCCGAAATGATGAAAAACTGTTTTTT. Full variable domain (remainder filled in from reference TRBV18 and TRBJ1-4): NAGVMQNPRHLVRRRGQEARLRCSPMKGHSHVYWYRQLPEEGLKFMVYLQKENIIDESGMPKERFSAEFPKEGPSILRIQQVVRGDSAAYFCASSLRNDEKLFFGSGTQLSVL.

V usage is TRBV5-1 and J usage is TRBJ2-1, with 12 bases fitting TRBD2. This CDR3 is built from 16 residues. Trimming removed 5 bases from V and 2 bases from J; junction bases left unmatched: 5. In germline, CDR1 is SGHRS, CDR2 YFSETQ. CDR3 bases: TGCGCCAGCAGATACCTAGCGGGAGGGCCCTACAATGAGCAGTTCTTC. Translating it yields CASRYLAGGPYNEQFF.

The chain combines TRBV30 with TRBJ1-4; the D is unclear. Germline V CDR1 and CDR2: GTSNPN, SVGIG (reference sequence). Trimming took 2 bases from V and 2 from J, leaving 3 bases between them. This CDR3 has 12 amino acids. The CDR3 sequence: CAWSRTNEKLFF. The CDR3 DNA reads TGTGCCTGGAGTCGGACTAATGAAAAACTGTTTTTT.

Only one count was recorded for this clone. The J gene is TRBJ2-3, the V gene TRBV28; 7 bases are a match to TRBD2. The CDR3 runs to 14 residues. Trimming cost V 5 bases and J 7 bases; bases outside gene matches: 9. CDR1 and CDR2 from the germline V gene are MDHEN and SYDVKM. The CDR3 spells CASSTLTSRNTQYF. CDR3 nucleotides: TGTGCCAGCAGTACCTTGACTAGCAGGAATACGCAGTATTTT. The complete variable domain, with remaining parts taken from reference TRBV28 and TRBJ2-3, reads DVKVTQSSRYLVKRTGEKVFLECVQDMDHENMFWYRQDPGLGLRLIYFSYDVKMKEKGDIPEGYSVSREKKERFSLILESASTNQTSMYLCASSTLTSRNTQYFGPGTRLTVL.

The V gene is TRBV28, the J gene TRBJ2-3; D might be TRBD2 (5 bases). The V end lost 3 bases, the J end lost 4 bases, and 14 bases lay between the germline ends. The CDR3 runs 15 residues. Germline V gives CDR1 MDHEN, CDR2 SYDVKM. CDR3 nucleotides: TGTGCCAGCAGTTTGGCGGGCTCGGTGGCAGATACGCAGTATTTT. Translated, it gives CASSLAGSVADTQYF.

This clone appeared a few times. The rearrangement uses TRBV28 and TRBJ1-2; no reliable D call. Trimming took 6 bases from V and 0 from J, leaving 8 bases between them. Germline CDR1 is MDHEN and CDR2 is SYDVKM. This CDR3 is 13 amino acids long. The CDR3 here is CASSPRANYGYTF. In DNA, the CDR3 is TGTGCCAGCAGCCCGAGGGCTAACTATGGCTACACCTTC.

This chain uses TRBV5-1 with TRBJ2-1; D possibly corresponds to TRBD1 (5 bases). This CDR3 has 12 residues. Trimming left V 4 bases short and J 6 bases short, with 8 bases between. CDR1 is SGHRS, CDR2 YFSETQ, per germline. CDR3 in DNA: TGCGCCAGCAGCGTGGGGCCCAATGAGCAGTTCTTC. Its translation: CASSVGPNEQFF.

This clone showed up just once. CDR3 region: CASSPNLGTQYF. The CDR3 DNA is TGTGCCAGCAGCCCCAACCTGGGGACCCAGTACTTC. This chain links TRBV9 with TRBJ2-5; D not resolved. The germline CDR1 and CDR2 sequences are SGDLS and YYNGEE. The germline V and J ends were trimmed by 4 bases and 7 bases, with 11 bases remaining between them. The CDR3 sequence is 12 residues long.

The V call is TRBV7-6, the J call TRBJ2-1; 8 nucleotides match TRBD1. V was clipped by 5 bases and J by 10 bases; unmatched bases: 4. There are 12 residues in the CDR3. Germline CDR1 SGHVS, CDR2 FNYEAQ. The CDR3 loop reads CASSPWTGEQFF. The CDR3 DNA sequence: TGTGCCAGCAGCCCATGGACAGGGGAGCAGTTCTTC.

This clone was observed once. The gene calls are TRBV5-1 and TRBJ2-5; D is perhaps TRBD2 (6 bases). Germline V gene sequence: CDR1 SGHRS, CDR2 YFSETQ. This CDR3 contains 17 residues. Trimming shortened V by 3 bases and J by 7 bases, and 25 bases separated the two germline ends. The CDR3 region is CASSSLPRTTDIRTQYF. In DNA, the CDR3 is TGCGCCAGCAGCTCCCTTCCCCGGACTACGGATATTAGGACCCAGTACTTC.

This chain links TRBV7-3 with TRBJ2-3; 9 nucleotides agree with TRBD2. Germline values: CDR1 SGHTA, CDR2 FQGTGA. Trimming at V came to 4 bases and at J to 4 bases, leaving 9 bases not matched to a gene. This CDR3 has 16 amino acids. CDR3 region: CASSSRAGGPPDTQYF. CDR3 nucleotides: TGTGCCAGCAGCTCAAGAGCGGGAGGCCCCCCAGATACGCAGTATTTT.

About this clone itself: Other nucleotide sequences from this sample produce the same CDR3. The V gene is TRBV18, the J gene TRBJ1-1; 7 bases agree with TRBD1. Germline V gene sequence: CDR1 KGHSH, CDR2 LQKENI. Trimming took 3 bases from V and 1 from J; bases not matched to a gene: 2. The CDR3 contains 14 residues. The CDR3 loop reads CASSPGQTNTEAFF. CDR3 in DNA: TGTGCCAGCTCACCGGGACAGACGAACACTGAAGCTTTCTTT.

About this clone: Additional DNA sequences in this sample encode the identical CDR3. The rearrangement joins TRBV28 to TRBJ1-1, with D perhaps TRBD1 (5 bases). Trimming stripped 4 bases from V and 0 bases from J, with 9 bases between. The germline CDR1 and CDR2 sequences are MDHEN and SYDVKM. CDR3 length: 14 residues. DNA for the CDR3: TGTGCCAGCAGTTCCGGGGGTGTGAACACTGAAGCTTTCTTT. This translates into CASSSGGVNTEAFF.

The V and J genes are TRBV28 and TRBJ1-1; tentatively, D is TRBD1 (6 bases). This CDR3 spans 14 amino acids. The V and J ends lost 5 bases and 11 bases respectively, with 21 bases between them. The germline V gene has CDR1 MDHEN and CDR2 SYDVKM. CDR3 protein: CASSPQQGWSGAFF. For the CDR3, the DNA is TGTGCCAGCAGTCCCCAACAGGGTTGGTCAGGTGCTTTCTTT.

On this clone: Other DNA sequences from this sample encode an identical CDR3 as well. The CDR3 coding sequence is TGTGCCAGCAGCCTAGGGACCGGGGAGCTGTTTTTT. Amino acid sequence: CASSLGTGELFF. J is TRBJ2-2 and V is TRBV7-2; no definite D call. Germline CDR1 and CDR2: SGHTA and FQGNSA. Trimming removed 5 bases at V and 5 bases at J, with 6 bases between. The CDR3 is made up of 12 amino acids.

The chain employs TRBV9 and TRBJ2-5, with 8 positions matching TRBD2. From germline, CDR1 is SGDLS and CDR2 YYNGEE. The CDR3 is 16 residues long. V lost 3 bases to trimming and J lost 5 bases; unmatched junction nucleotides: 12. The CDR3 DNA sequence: TGTGCCAGCAGCGGGTCGACTAGCGTACCCTCGGAGACCCAGTACTTC. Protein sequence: CASSGSTSVPSETQYF.

The CDR3 is CASSQGLGLRQPQHF. CDR3 bases: TGCGCCAGCAGCCAAGGGTTGGGGCTCCGGCAGCCCCAGCATTTT. V is TRBV4-1 and J is TRBJ1-5; a possible D gene is TRBD1 (5 bases). Germline V gene sequence: CDR1 MGHRA, CDR2 YSYEKL. CDR3 length: 15 residues. Trimming stripped 1 base from V and 7 bases from J, with 14 bases between.

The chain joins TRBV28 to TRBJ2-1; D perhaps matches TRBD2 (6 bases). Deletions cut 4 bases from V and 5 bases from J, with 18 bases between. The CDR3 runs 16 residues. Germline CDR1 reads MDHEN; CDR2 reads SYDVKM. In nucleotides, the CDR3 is TGTGCCAGCAGTTCCCCGGGGCTAGCGTTCCACAATGAGCAGTTCTTC. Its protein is CASSSPGLAFHNEQFF.